The present entry profiles one T cell receptor beta chain with its context. Its antigen has not been determined. No much larger clonotype is one base removed from it; base qualities were not supplied. These data belong to a study of Tregs in tolerant kidney transplant recipients (dated by TCRdb to the late 2010s). For the study in its entirety: Related donors were used in the transplants with nonmyeloablative bone marrow transplantation, and mixed chimerism was transient in the human trials. The study used TCRbeta sequencing to identify donor-specific regulatory T cells before combined kidney and bone marrow transplantation, then tracked those cells after transplant.

For TCRbeta CDR3 sequencing, genomic DNA from the sorted cells was extracted using the QIAGEN DNeasy Blood and Tissue Kit. Through immunoSEQ, high-throughput TCRbeta CDR3 sequencing was done commercially, including PCR amplification with internal controls and bias correction. The paper's data handling went like this. A unique productive TCRbeta sequence was defined by the CDR3 nucleotide sequence when primers matched, and otherwise by the CDR3 amino acid sequence together with the Vbeta and Jbeta genes. To correct for sorting error, sequences found in more than one sorted population at a frequency ratio of 2:1 or less were discarded, and the remaining shared sequences were assigned to the population with the higher frequency. Sequences were defined as donor-reactive when expanded at least 5-fold in CFSE-low cells versus unstimulated cells and present at a frequency of at least 0.01% in CFSE-low cells. Repertoire divergence was quantified by Jensen-Shannon divergence calculated from the top 100 TCRbeta sequences ranked by frequency. When a sample had multiple sequencing runs, each run was corrected for sorting error separately and the runs were then pooled. The immuneACCESS repertoire file appears here via TCRdb, limited to in-frame rearrangements. These files lack a portion of the clones; in checked studies, under half of the deficit traces to unresolved V genes, and the cause of the others is not known. The V and J calls and clone size come from that table; D and trimming were worked out from the DNA. Within this sample are over 85,000 clones, with under 95% of them counted one time only. Together, the top ten hold 0.35% to 0.55% of the sample.

The paper's findings and limits, for the study overall: Biological reproducibility was not directly addressed, though technical replication error appeared minimal. The most biologically relevant and donor-specific TCRbeta repertoire appeared to be identified by expanding Tregs with activated donor B cells. In tolerant patients, the expansion of donor-specific Tregs was greater than global Treg expansion, suggesting that the expansion was antigen-driven rather than nonspecific. Because the PCR primers were changed over time for some patients, nucleotide-level comparison could not be performed across the samples from those patients. Because the study included only a small number of patients, the results must be confirmed in larger populations and under other immunosuppression protocols.

The germline V gene sets CDR1 to LGHNA and CDR2 to YNFKEQ. V and J are trimmed by 3 bases and 4 bases, and the gene matches miss 6 bases of the junction. The CDR3 sequence holds 15 residues, the cysteine and phenylalanine included. Kept here is only the CDR3 DNA, which spans 45 bases and is read in frame from base 1. Explained via the paper, the time point label denotes: blood sample drawn before combined kidney and bone marrow transplant. Thawed PBMCs were FACS-sorted into unstimulated Tregs (CD4+CD25+CD127-), CD4+ non-Tregs (CD4+CD25-), CD4 cells and CD8 cells. The patients were a handful of recipients of combined kidney and bone marrow transplants from the ITN036ST trial, and samples were available only for these trial subjects. Healthy control blood was processed by Ficoll density gradient to PBMCs and cryopreserved; patient PBMCs were collected before and after transplant.

The material sequenced was CD4+ T cells from blood, taken before the transplant. The source of this sequence is a human donor who received a combined kidney and bone marrow transplant. Recombination linked TRBV4-2 to TRBJ2-5, with TRBD2 matching 9 junction bases. CDR3 reads: CASSQAGGLGETQYF. The bases read TGTGCCAGCAGCCAGGCGGGGGGGCTCGGAGAGACCCAGTACTTC.